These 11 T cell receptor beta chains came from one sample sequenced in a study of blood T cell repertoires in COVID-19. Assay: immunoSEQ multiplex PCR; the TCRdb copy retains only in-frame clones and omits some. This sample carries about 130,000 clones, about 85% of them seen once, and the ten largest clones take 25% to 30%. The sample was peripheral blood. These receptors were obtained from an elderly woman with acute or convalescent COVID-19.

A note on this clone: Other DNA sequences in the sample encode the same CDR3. CDR3 residues: CASSQVGRDSPLHF. The CDR3 nucleotides read TGTGCCAGCAGCCAAGTCGGCAGGGATTCACCCCTCCACTTT. The rearrangement joins TRBV14 to TRBJ1-6, with D tentatively TRBD1 (5 bases). The germline V gene has CDR1 SGHDN and CDR2 FVKESK. The CDR3 is 14 residues long. Trimming shortened V by 1 base and J by 8 bases, and 9 bases separated the two germline ends.

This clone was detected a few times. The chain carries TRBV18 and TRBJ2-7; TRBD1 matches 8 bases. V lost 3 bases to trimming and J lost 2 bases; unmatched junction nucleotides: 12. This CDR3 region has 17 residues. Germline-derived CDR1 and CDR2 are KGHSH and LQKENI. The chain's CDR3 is CASSPPIGQGRPYEQYF. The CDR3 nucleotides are TGTGCCAGCTCACCCCCCATCGGACAGGGAAGGCCCTACGAGCAGTACTTC.

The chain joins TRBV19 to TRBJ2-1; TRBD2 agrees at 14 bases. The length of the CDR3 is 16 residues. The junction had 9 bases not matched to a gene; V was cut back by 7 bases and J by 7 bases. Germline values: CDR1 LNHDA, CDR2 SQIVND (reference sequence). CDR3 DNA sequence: TGTGCCAGTAATCGCCCGACTAGCGGGGGGGCGAATGAGCAGTTCTTC. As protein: CASNRPTSGGANEQFF.

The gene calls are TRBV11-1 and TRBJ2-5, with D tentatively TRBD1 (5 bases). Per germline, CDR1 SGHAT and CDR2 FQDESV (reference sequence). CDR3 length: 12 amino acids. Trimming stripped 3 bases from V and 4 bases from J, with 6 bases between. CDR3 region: CASSFDRETQYF. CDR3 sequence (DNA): TGTGCCAGCAGCTTTGACAGAGAGACCCAGTACTTC.

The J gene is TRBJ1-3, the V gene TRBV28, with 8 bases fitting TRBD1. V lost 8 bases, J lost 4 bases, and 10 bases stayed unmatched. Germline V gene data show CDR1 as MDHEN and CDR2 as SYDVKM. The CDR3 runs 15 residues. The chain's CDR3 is CASRISGGRGNTIYF. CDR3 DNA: TGTGCCAGCCGGATCTCAGGGGGCAGAGGAAACACCATATATTTT.

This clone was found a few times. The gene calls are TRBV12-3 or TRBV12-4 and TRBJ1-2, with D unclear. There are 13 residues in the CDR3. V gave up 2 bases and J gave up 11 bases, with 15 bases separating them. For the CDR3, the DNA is TGTGCCAGCAGTTTACCCTTGGCGGGAAGTTACACCTTC. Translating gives CASSLPLAGSYTF.

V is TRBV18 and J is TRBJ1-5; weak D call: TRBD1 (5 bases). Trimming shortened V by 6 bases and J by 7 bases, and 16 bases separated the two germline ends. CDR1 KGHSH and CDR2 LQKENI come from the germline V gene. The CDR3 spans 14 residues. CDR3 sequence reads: CASSRQRGGQPQHF. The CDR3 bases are TGTGCCAGCTCCCGACAGCGAGGAGGGCAGCCCCAGCATTTT.

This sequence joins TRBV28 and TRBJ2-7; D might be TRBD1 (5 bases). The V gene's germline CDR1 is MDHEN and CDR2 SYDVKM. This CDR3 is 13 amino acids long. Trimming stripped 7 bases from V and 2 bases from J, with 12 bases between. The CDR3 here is CASINRKTYEQYV. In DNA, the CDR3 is TGTGCCAGCATTAACAGGAAAACCTACGAGCAGTACGTC.

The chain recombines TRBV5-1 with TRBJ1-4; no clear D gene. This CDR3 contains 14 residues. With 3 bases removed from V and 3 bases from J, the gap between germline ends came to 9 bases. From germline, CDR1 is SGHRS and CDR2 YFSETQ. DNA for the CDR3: TGCGCCAGCAGCTACTCGGGTTCTAATGAAAAACTGTTTTTT. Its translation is CASSYSGSNEKLFF. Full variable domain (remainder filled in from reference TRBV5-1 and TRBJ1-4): KAGVTQTPRYLIKTRGQQVTLSCSPISGHRSVSWYQQTPGQGLQFLFEYFSETQRNKGNFPGRFSGRQFSNSRSEMNVSTLELGDSALYLCASSYSGSNEKLFFGSGTQLSVL.

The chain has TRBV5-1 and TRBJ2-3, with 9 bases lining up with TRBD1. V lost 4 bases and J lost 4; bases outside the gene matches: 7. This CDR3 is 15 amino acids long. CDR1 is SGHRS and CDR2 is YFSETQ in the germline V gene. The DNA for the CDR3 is TGCGCCAGCAGCACGGGACAGGGAGTGGCAGATACGCAGTATTTT. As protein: CASSTGQGVADTQYF.

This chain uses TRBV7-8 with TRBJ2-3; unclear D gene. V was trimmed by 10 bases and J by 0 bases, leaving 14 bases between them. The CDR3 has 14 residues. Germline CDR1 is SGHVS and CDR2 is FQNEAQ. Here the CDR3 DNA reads TGTGCCACCAACAGTATTATAAGCACAGATACGCAGTATTTT. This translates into CATNSIISTDTQYF.